This T cell receptor (beta chain) was documented in a study of T cell responses to AZD1222 COVID-19 vaccine. The study's findings and limits: Unmutated variant regions are reportedly the target of nearly half of TCRs that are spike-specific. Vaccination with two AZD1222 doses was followed by a rise in Spike-specific TCR breadth and depth. Regions 160-218 and 743-854 dominated among vaccine-associated CD4 TCRs spanning spike.

As for this clone: What it binds is unknown.

This CDR3 has 11 amino acids. Germline-derived CDR1 and CDR2 are DFQATT and SNEGSKA (reference sequence). Clones were sequenced by immunoSEQ multiplex PCR, and TCRdb holds only the in-frame ones, with some missing. This sample has about 120,000 clones; 70% to 90% occur once, and the top ten carry about 4%. The source of this sequence is an adult in good health. The chain couples TRBV20-1 to TRBJ2-5, with 7 positions matching TRBD2. The sample was peripheral blood, taken on day 0 of MenACWY control vaccination. The CDR3 nucleotides read TGCAGCTCGTGGGGGGGAGAGACCCAGTACTTC. Its protein product is CSSWGGETQYF.